One T cell receptor (beta chain) is described in this entry. Its antigen is unknown. There are no base qualities to consult, and no much larger clone falls within one base. The sample originates from a study of blood T cell repertoires in COVID-19 (dated by TCRdb to about 2020). Describing the broader study: Samples from collaborators originated in the United States, Italy and Spain and spanned both the acute and convalescent phases of COVID-19. A de-identified subject ID, COVID-19 status, age in years and sex were almost always included in the sample metadata. Where HLA class I and class II types were available, the types were taken from metadata supplied by the sample provider, not from assay-based typing. Deeply sampled blood TCRbeta repertoires from subjects exposed to, actively infected with, or recovered from COVID-19 were included in the dataset. Samples came from the ongoing ImmuneRACE study (first 160 participants) plus 1,254 subjects from 6 global collaborators. The prospective study material was composed of cDNA or gDNA derived from T cells, B-cell-depleted T cells, or PBMCs. A freely available public database, intended as a resource for researchers studying the immune response to SARS-CoV-2, is where the repertoires were released.

Results the study describes overall, beyond this receptor: The quantity of clinical and demographic metadata differed by source and by participant and was supplied without curation.

The immunoSEQ Assay, a bias-controlled multiplex PCR, was used to amplify TCRbeta CDR3 regions from genomic DNA. The published analysis was carried out like this. The number of nucleated cells in each sample was estimated by amplification of reference gene primers within the assay. To quantify the absolute abundance of each unique TCRbeta CDR3 rearrangement, sequence reads were collapsed and filtered. Productive Simpson clonality was computed per sample as the square root of Simpson's diversity index over productive rearrangements. The immuneACCESS repertoire file appears here via TCRdb, limited to in-frame rearrangements. These files lack a portion of the clones; in checked studies, under half of the deficit traces to unresolved V genes, and the cause of the others is not known. V and J calls and clone size are given by that table; D and trimming were obtained from the DNA. Recorded for this sample are roughly 40,000 clones; more than 65% of them occurred a single time. The ten largest clones capture roughly two thirds of the sample.

Each collaborating institution followed its own protocols to collect whole blood in K2EDTA tubes. For TCRbeta analysis, collaborator samples were shipped as frozen whole blood, as isolated PBMCs, or as DNA extracted from either sample type. CDR1 ENHRY and CDR2 SYGVKD are derived from the germline V gene. V is clipped by 3 bases and J by 1 base, and the sequence between their germline boundaries is 2 bases long. The CDR3, cysteine through phenylalanine, is 12 amino acids long. The entry retains the CDR3 DNA only, 36 bases that are in frame from base 1. This receptor was taken from a man older than 75 with acute or convalescent COVID-19. Sequenced: peripheral blood. The sequence joins TRBV10-3 to TRBJ2-3; no D gene can be assigned with confidence. Here the CDR3 is given as CAISDGTDTQYF. The nucleotides read TGTGCCATCAGTGACGGCACAGATACGCAGTATTTT.